This is a list of T cell receptor beta chains from one sample in a study of beta chain features in type 1 diabetes. Sequenced by immunoSEQ multiplex PCR; TCRdb stores in-frame clones only, minus some. The sample holds 200,000 to 250,000 clones, around 68% seen once. Sequences were obtained from naive CD4+ T cells from blood. Receptor source: a man aged 30 to 39 in good health. CDR3s include the opening cysteine and the closing phenylalanine or tryptophan. A D gene is named only where the DNA matches it firmly. Only part of the rows carry a size: once, few, many, or a class if the clone is expanded.

-	-	TRBV19	TRBJ2-7	CASSIKTGKYEQYF	TGTGCCAGTAGTATAAAGACAGGAAAGTACGAGCAGTACTTC
-	-	TRBV5-1	TRBJ2-1	CASSFGGETYNEQFF	TGCGCCAGCAGCTTCGGGGGTGAAACGTACAATGAGCAGTTCTTC
-	-	TRBV5-1	TRBJ1-2	CASSPTLQWNYGYTF	TGCGCCAGCAGCCCTACGTTACAGTGGAACTATGGCTACACCTTC
-	-	TRBV10-3	TRBJ2-5	CAISEGTPEETQYF	TGTGCCATCAGTGAGGGGACGCCAGAAGAGACCCAGTACTTC
TRBD2	-	TRBV5-4	TRBJ2-3	CASSTPGGLAGGGVADTQYF	TGTGCCAGCAGCACCCCAGGGGGACTAGCGGGAGGAGGGGTGGCAGATACGCAGTATTTT
TRBD2	few	TRBV30	TRBJ2-4	CAWNRRASGRNPNIQYF	TGTGCCTGGAATCGCAGGGCTAGCGGGAGGAATCCCAACATTCAGTACTTC
-	-	TRBV30	TRBJ1-1	CAWSPGMNTEAFF	TGTGCCTGGAGTCCGGGGATGAACACTGAAGCTTTCTTT
-	-	TRBV10-3	TRBJ2-2	CAISENSPGELFF	TGTGCCATCAGTGAAAACAGTCCCGGGGAGCTGTTTTTT
-	-	TRBV12-5	TRBJ1-1	CASGLGTGTHTEAFF	TGTGCTAGTGGTTTGGGGACCGGGACACACACTGAAGCTTTCTTT
TRBD2	-	TRBV2	TRBJ2-1	CASSELAGSYNEQFF	TGTGCCAGCAGTGAACTAGCGGGTTCCTACAATGAGCAGTTCTTC
-	-	TRBV14	TRBJ2-4	CASSPLAVGDIQYF	TGTGCCAGCAGCCCCTTAGCCGTAGGGGACATTCAGTACTTC
TRBD1	-	TRBV30	TRBJ1-1	CAWSRQGRNTEAFF	TGTGCCTGGAGTCGACAGGGACGAAACACTGAAGCTTTCTTT
-	-	TRBV2	TRBJ2-5	CARAVAAQETQYF	TGTGCCAGAGCCGTAGCGGCCCAAGAGACCCAGTACTTC
-	-	TRBV29-1	TRBJ1-1	CSAGRTDTEAFF	TGCAGCGCCGGGAGAACGGACACTGAAGCTTTCTTT
TRBD2	-	TRBV5-6	TRBJ2-3	CASSDSGSTDTQYF	TGTGCCAGCAGCGATAGCGGGAGCACAGATACGCAGTATTTT
TRBD1	-	TRBV7-7	TRBJ2-3	CASSLGTGSTDTQYF	TGTGCCAGCAGCTTAGGGACAGGGAGCACAGATACGCAGTATTTT
-	-	TRBV7-9	TRBJ2-5	CASSLDRETQYF	TGTGCCAGCAGCTTAGACAGAGAGACCCAGTACTTC
-	-	TRBV19	TRBJ2-3	CASKTSFISDTQYF	TGTGCCAGTAAGACTAGTTTCATCTCAGATACGCAGTATTTT
TRBD2	-	TRBV7-8	TRBJ2-5	CASSTWTSGRIQETQYF	TGTGCCAGCAGCACCTGGACTAGCGGGAGGATACAAGAGACCCAGTACTTC
TRBD1	-	TRBV6-5	TRBJ2-4	CASSRDSIAKNIQYF	TGTGCCAGCTCCCGGGACAGCATAGCCAAAAACATTCAGTACTTC
TRBD1	-	TRBV29-1	TRBJ1-2	CSVVDRGSNYGYTF	TGCAGCGTTGTGGACAGGGGATCTAACTATGGCTACACCTTC
-	-	TRBV21-1	TRBJ2-5	CASSGETQYF	TGTGCCAGCAGTGGTGAGACCCAGTACTTC
-	once	TRBV5-1	TRBJ2-1	CASSLQANEQFF	TGCGCCAGCAGCTTGCAGGCAAATGAGCAGTTCTTC
-	-	TRBV11-3	TRBJ2-1	CASSLEGRPYNEQFF	TGTGCCAGCAGCTTAGAGGGGCGACCCTACAATGAGCAGTTCTTC
-	-	TRBV25-1	TRBJ2-1	CASSERLPYEQFF	TGTGCCAGCAGTGAGAGACTCCCATATGAGCAGTTCTTC
-	-	TRBV5-1	TRBJ2-7	CASGPSASYEQYF	TGCGCCAGCGGGCCTAGCGCCAGCTACGAGCAGTACTTC
-	-	TRBV4-2	TRBJ1-2	CASRPEGVDYGYTF	TGTGCCAGCAGACCCGAAGGGGTAGACTATGGCTACACCTTC
TRBD1	-	TRBV28	TRBJ2-4	CASSTPGTVANIQYF	TGTGCCAGCAGTACTCCCGGGACAGTGGCGAACATTCAGTACTTC
TRBD1	-	TRBV11-2	TRBJ2-1	CASSSNRGWNEQFF	TGTGCCAGCAGCTCAAACAGGGGTTGGAATGAGCAGTTCTTC
TRBD2	few	TRBV10-3	TRBJ2-1	CAISESRTSDEQFF	TGTGCCATCAGTGAGTCTCGGACTAGCGATGAGCAGTTCTTC
-	-	TRBV30	TRBJ1-5	CAWSVFGGSNQPQHF	TGTGCCTGGAGTGTATTTGGGGGCTCGAATCAGCCCCAGCATTTT
TRBD1	-	TRBV9	TRBJ2-3	CASSKWTGGGTDTQYF	TGTGCCAGCAGCAAGTGGACAGGGGGCGGCACAGATACGCAGTATTTT
-	once	TRBV5-1	TRBJ1-2	CASSLETGHGYTF	TGCGCCAGCAGCTTGGAGACGGGGCATGGCTACACCTTC
-	few	TRBV18	TRBJ2-1	CASSPSIEQFF	TGTGCCAGCTCACCCTCGATTGAGCAGTTCTTC
-	-	TRBV6-6	TRBJ1-2	CASSPRAANYGYTF	TGTGCCAGCAGTCCTCGAGCAGCCAACTATGGCTACACCTTC
TRBD1	-	TRBV5-4	TRBJ2-7	CASSSPGQGYEQYF	TGTGCCAGCAGCTCGCCGGGACAGGGCTACGAGCAGTACTTC
TRBD1	once	TRBV29-1	TRBJ2-5	CSAHLQDRGQETQYF	TGCAGCGCCCACTTACAGGACAGGGGGCAAGAGACCCAGTACTTC
-	-	TRBV13	TRBJ2-5	CASSLEGETQYF	TGTGCCAGCAGCTTAGAAGGGGAGACCCAGTACTTC
-	-	TRBV28	TRBJ2-7	CATQDWTPAYEQYF	TGTGCCACCCAAGATTGGACACCGGCCTACGAGCAGTACTTC
TRBD2	once	TRBV2	TRBJ2-3	CASSETSGVTDTQYF	TGTGCCAGCAGTGAAACTAGCGGGGTTACAGATACGCAGTATTTT
-	-	TRBV10-3	TRBJ2-3	CAIWDFSTDTQYF	TGTGCCATTTGGGACTTCAGCACAGATACGCAGTATTTT
-	-	TRBV5-1	TRBJ1-2	CASSPSPQGVGYGYTF	TGCGCCAGCAGTCCCTCACCTCAGGGAGTAGGCTATGGCTACACCTTC
-	-	TRBV5-1	TRBJ2-7	CASSPRSERGYEQYF	TGCGCCAGCAGCCCCCGTTCGGAGAGGGGCTACGAGCAGTACTTC
TRBD2	-	TRBV29-1	TRBJ2-2	CSVTASGSSSTGELFF	TGCAGCGTCACGGCTAGCGGGAGTTCGAGTACCGGGGAGCTGTTTTTT
-	few	TRBV30	TRBJ1-1	CAWSVLSSGTEAFF	TGTGCCTGGAGTGTTTTGTCATCGGGGACTGAAGCTTTCTTT
-	few	TRBV30	TRBJ2-1	CAWSVGGSFYNEQFF	TGTGCCTGGAGTGTAGGGGGAAGCTTCTACAATGAGCAGTTCTTC
-	few	TRBV29-1	TRBJ2-5	CSVAVETQYF	TGCAGCGTTGCGGTGGAGACCCAGTACTTC
TRBD1	-	TRBV7-9	TRBJ1-1	CASSPGQGFLKAFF	TGTGCCAGCAGCCCGGGACAGGGGTTTCTAAAAGCTTTCTTT
-	few	TRBV5-4	TRBJ2-1	CASSPSGGSYNEQFF	TGTGCCAGCAGCCCCAGTGGCGGCTCCTACAATGAGCAGTTCTTC
-	-	TRBV29-1	TRBJ2-2	CSARVLATAGELFF	TGCAGCGCCCGCGTGTTAGCGACGGCCGGGGAGCTGTTTTTT
TRBD1	-	TRBV7-2	TRBJ1-5	CASRNGGGGQPQHF	TGTGCCAGCAGAAATGGAGGGGGCGGACAGCCCCAGCATTTT
-	few	TRBV29-1	TRBJ2-5	CSARRWEQETQYF	TGCAGCGCCAGGAGGTGGGAACAAGAGACCCAGTACTTC
-	-	TRBV9	TRBJ2-5	CASSVGGQETQYF	TGTGCCAGCAGCGTCGGCGGACAAGAGACCCAGTACTTC
-	few	TRBV30	TRBJ2-6	CAWRTRAGANVLTF	TGTGCCTGGAGGACCAGGGCTGGGGCCAACGTCCTGACTTTC
-	-	TRBV9	TRBJ2-1	CASRGSGNEQFF	TGTGCCAGCAGGGGCTCAGGCAATGAGCAGTTCTTC